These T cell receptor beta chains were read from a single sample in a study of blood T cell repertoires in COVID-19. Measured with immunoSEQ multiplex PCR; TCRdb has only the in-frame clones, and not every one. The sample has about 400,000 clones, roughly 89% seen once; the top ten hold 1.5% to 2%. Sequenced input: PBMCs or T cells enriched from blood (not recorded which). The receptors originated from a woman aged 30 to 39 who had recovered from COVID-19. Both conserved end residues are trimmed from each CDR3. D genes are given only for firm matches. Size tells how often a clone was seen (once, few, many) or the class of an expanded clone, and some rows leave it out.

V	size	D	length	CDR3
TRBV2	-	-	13	ASKFRGGRTDTQY
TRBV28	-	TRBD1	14	ASRLTGRATNEKLF
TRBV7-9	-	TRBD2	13	ASSLLAGGRNEQF
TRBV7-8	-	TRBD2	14	ASSVELAGGQETQY
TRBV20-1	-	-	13	SASMTAGGTDTQY
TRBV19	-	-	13	ASRFRDTTTGELF
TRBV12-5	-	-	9	ASDTYTEAF
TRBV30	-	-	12	AWRFSSYNSPLH
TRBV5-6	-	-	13	ASSLDSIFTDTQY
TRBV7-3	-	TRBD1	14	ASSPQGGYYFNEQF
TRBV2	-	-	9	ASTPRAEAF
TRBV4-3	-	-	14	ASSQERETGANVLT
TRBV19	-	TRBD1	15	ASSLDRPLSGANVLT
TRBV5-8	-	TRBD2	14	ASSLRSGGVTGELF
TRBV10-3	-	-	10	AISVGQKGAF
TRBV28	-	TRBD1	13	ASSPGGSGANVLT
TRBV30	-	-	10	AWIAGLTEAF
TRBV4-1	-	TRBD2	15	ASSQDMREGFPYEQY
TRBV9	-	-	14	ASSGSGVSGANVLT
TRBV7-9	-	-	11	ASSLGTAYGYT
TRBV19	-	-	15	ASTLSQSRVSGETQY
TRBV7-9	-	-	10	ASSFDSEKLF
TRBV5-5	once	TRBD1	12	ASSRDRLNEKLF
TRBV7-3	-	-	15	ASSLGGGWGGTDTQY